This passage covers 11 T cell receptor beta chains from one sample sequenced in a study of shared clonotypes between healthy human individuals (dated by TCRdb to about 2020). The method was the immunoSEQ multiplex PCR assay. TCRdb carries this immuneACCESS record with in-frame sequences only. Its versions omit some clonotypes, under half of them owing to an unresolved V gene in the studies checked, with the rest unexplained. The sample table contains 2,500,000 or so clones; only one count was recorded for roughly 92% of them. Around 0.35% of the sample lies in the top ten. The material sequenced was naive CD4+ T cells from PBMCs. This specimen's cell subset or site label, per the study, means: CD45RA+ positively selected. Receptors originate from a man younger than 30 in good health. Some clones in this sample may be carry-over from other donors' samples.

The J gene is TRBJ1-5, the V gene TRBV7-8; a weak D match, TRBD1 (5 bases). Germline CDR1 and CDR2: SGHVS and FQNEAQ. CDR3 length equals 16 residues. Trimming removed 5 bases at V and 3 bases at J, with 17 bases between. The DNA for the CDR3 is TGTGCCAGCAGCCCCCCCGCTAGGGGAAACAATCAGCCCCAGCATTTT. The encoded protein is CASSPPARGNNQPQHF.

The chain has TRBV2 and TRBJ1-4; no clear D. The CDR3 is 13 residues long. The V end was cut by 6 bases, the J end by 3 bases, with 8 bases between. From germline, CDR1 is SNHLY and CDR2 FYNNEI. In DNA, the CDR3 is TGTGCCAGCAGGACGGGAGCTAATGAAAAACTGTTTTTT. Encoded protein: CASRTGANEKLFF.

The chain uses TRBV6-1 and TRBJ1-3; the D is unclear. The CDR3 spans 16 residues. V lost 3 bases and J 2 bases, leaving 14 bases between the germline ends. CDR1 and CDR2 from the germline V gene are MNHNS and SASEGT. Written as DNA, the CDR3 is TGTGCCAGCAGTGATCAGGCCCGTTCCGCTGGAAACACCATATATTTT. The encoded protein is CASSDQARSAGNTIYF.

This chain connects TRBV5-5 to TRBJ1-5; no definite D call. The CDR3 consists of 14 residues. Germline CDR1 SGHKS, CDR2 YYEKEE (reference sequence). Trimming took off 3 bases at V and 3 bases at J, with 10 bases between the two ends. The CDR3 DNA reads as TGTGCCAGCAGCTATACGGCGGACAATCAGCCCCAGCATTTT. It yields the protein CASSYTADNQPQHF.

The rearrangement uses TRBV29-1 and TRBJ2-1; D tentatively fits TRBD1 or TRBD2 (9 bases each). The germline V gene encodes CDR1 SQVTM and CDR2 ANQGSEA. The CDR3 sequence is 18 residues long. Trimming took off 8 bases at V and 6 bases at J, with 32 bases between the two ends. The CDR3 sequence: CSSASGTGLVAGVNEQFF. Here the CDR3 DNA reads TGCAGCTCCGCCTCCGGGACAGGGTTAGTAGCGGGAGTCAATGAGCAGTTCTTC.

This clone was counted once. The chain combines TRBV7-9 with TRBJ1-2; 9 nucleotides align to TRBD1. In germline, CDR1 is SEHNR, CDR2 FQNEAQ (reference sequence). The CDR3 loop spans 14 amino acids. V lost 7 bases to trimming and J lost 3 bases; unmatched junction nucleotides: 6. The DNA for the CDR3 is TGTGCCAGCATGCTACAGGGGGCAGACTATGGCTACACCTTC. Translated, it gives CASMLQGADYGYTF.

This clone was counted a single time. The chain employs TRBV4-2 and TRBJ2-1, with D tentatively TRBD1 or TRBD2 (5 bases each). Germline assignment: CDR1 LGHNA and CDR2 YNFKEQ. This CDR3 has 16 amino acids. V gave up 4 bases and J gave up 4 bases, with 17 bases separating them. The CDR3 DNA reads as TGTGCCAGCAGCCGACGGTACGGGACGGGGTACAATGAGCAGTTCTTC. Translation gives CASSRRYGTGYNEQFF.

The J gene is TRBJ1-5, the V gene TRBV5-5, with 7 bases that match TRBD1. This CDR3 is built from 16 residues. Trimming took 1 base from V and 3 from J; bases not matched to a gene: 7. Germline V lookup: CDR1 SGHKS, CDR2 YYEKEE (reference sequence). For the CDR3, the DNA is TGTGCCAGCAGCTTGTCCAGACAGGGCATCAATCAGCCCCAGCATTTT. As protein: CASSLSRQGINQPQHF.

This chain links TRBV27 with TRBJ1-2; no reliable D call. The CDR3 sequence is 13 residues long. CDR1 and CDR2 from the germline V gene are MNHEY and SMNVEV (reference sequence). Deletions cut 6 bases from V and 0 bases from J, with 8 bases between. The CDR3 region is CASSQQTNYGYTF. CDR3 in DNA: TGTGCCAGCAGCCAACAAACTAACTATGGCTACACCTTC.

DNA of the CDR3: TGTGCCAGTAGTATTTTGACAGATAATTCACCCCTCCACTTT. Its translation is CASSILTDNSPLHF. The chain couples TRBV19 to TRBJ1-6, with D perhaps TRBD1 (5 bases). Trimming took 3 bases from V and 5 from J, leaving 8 bases between them. This CDR3 contains 14 residues. Germline V gene sequence: CDR1 LNHDA, CDR2 SQIVND (reference sequence). Full variable domain (outside the CDR3, taken from reference TRBV19 and TRBJ1-6): DGGITQSPKYLFRKEGQNVTLSCEQNLNHDAMYWYRQDPGQGLRLIYYSQIVNDFQKGDIAEGYSVSREKKESFPLTVTSAQKNPTAFYLCASSILTDNSPLHFGNGTRLTVT.

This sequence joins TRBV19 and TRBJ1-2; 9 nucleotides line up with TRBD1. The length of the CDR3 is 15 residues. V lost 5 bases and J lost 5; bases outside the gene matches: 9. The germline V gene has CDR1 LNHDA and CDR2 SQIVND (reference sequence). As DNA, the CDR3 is TGTGCCAGTAGTTCATTACCGGGACAGGGATATGGCTACACCTTC. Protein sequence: CASSSLPGQGYGYTF.